A single sample gave rise to the 27 T cell receptor beta chains below, sequenced in a study of shared clonotypes between healthy human individuals. Assay: immunoSEQ multiplex PCR; the TCRdb copy retains only in-frame clones and omits some. The profile covers 900,000 to 1,200,000 clones, with around 82% appearing a single time and 0.6% to 0.75% taken by the ten largest. Sequenced: memory CD4+ T cells from PBMCs. Indicated subset: CD45RA-negative fraction. These receptors were obtained from a man younger than 35 in good health. Some clones in this sample may be carry-over from other donors' samples.

This rearrangement joins TRBV5-1 to TRBJ2-1, with D perhaps TRBD2 (5 bases). This CDR3 comprises 14 residues. CDR1 is SGHRS, CDR2 YFSETQ, per germline. Trimming stripped 7 bases from V and 8 bases from J, with 19 bases between. CDR3 bases: TGCGCCAGCGCAATCCTAGCAGGAGGCGATGAGCAGTTCTTC. It encodes CASAILAGGDEQFF.

In its sample, this clone was seen many times. The rearrangement joins TRBV7-9 to TRBJ2-5, with 7 bases that match TRBD1. The CDR3 extends over 13 amino acids. Germline CDR1 is SEHNR and CDR2 is FQNEAQ (reference sequence). Trimming removed 10 bases from V and 5 bases from J; junction bases left unmatched: 10. This chain's CDR3 is CAISDRATETQYF. In nucleotides, the CDR3 is TGTGCCATCTCAGACAGGGCGACGGAGACCCAGTACTTC.

Note on this clone: Other DNA sequences in the sample encode the same CDR3. This sequence joins TRBV2 and TRBJ1-1, with no clear D. The V end lost 7 bases, the J end lost 2 bases, and 11 bases lay between the germline ends. CDR3 length equals 13 residues. Germline CDR1 and CDR2: SNHLY and FYNNEI. The CDR3 DNA reads TGTGCCAGCAAATCACAGACCAACACTGAAGCTTTCTTT. It codes for CASKSQTNTEAFF. Combining the CDR3 with reference TRBV2 and TRBJ1-1 gives the whole variable domain EPEVTQTPSHQVTQMGQEVILRCVPISNHLYFYWYRQILGQKVEFLVSFYNNEISEKSEIFDDQFSVERPDGSNFTLKIRSTKLEDSAMYFCASKSQTNTEAFFGQGTRLTVV.

J is TRBJ1-4 and V is TRBV4-1; the D gene is possibly TRBD1 (5 bases). V dropped 2 bases and J dropped 4 bases, with 11 bases sitting between them. Germline V CDR1 and CDR2: MGHRA, YSYEKL. The CDR3 is 15 amino acids. The CDR3 nucleotides are TGCGCCAGCAGCCAACTTGGGGGAGATAATGAAAAACTGTTTTTT. Translated: CASSQLGGDNEKLFF.

The rearrangement uses TRBV7-2 and TRBJ2-7; 10 bases line up with TRBD2. The CDR3 runs 15 residues. The germline gives CDR1 SGHTA, CDR2 FQGNSA. J gave up 5 bases and V 5 bases, and 9 bases lay outside the gene matches. CDR3 region: CASSALAGGFDEQYF. The CDR3 region has the DNA TGTGCCAGCAGCGCCTTAGCGGGAGGTTTCGACGAGCAGTACTTC.

Comment on this clone: The sample has other DNA sequences that encode this CDR3 too. V is TRBV28 and J is TRBJ1-2; 7 nucleotides line up with TRBD1. Per germline, CDR1 MDHEN and CDR2 SYDVKM. The J segment lost 2 bases and the V segment lost 6 bases, leaving 6 bases of the junction unmatched. The CDR3 runs to 14 residues. The chain's CDR3 is CASSLTGTNYGYTF. DNA for the CDR3: TGTGCCAGCAGCCTGACAGGGACCAACTATGGCTACACCTTC.

The chain uses TRBV11-2 and TRBJ2-7, with 11 bases matching TRBD1. J gave up 4 bases and V 5 bases, and 7 bases lay outside the gene matches. The CDR3 totals 15 residues. Germline CDR1 SGHAT, CDR2 FQNNGV. The CDR3 is CASSRDRGDVYEQYF. The CDR3 region has the DNA TGTGCCAGCAGCCGGGACAGGGGGGATGTATACGAGCAGTACTTC.

J is TRBJ2-5 and V is TRBV7-2; the match to TRBD2 covers 14 bases. V was pared by 5 bases and J by 4 bases, with 12 bases of the junction left unmatched. The CDR3 is 18 amino acids. Germline lookup yields CDR1 SGHTA and CDR2 FQGNSA. CDR3 sequence reads: CASSPRLAGGPRGETQYF. CDR3 nucleotides: TGTGCCAGCAGCCCTAGACTAGCGGGAGGGCCAAGGGGAGAGACCCAGTACTTC.

Concerning this clone itself: An end of the junction differs from the germline gene, which may be a read error. This chain connects TRBV11-2 to TRBJ2-7; TRBD2 agrees at 9 bases. Germline-derived CDR1 and CDR2 are SGHAT and FQNNGV. The CDR3 is made up of 12 amino acids. CDR3 loop: CASSLDRGLAQF. The CDR3 DNA is TGTGCCAGCAGCTTAGATCGTGGACTAGCGCAATTC. Full variable domain (remainder filled in from reference TRBV11-2 and TRBJ2-7): EAGVAQSPRYKIIEKRQSVAFWCNPISGHATLYWYQQILGQGPKLLIQFQNNGVVDDSQLPKDRFSAERLKGVDSTLKIQPAKLEDSAVYLCASSLDRGLAQFGPGTRLTVT.

The chain links TRBV6-1 to TRBJ1-2; the D gene is possibly TRBD1 (5 bases). The CDR3 loop spans 17 amino acids. CDR1 MNHNS and CDR2 SASEGT come from the germline V gene. V dropped 4 bases and J dropped 6 bases, with 24 bases sitting between them. The CDR3 spells CASSATGPRGVIDGYTF. CDR3 nucleotides: TGTGCCAGCAGTGCAACGGGACCGCGGGGGGTAATAGATGGCTACACCTTC.

This clone showed up just a few times. The chain combines TRBV30 with TRBJ2-3; 9 nucleotides align to TRBD2. This CDR3 region has 14 residues. Germline V lookup: CDR1 GTSNPN, CDR2 SVGIG (reference sequence). Trimming cost V 1 base and J 4 bases; bases outside gene matches: 3. In DNA form, the CDR3 reads TGTGCCTGGAGTGAAGAGCGGGGGGCAGATACGCAGTATTTT. This encodes CAWSEERGADTQYF. Variable domain in full (rest from reference TRBV30 and TRBJ2-3): SQTIHQWPATLVQPVGSPLSLECTVEGTSNPNLYWYRQAAGRGLQLLFYSVGIGQISSEVPQNLSASRPQDRQFILSSKKLLLSDSGFYLCAWSEERGADTQYFGPGTRLTVL.

As to this clone: Other DNA sequences of this sample code for an identical CDR3. The genes are TRBV5-1 and TRBJ2-3, with 13 bases matching TRBD2. The CDR3 totals 16 residues. The germline V gene encodes CDR1 SGHRS and CDR2 YFSETQ. V lost 4 bases, J lost 2 bases, and 4 bases stayed unmatched. CDR3 sequence (DNA): TGCGCCAGCAGCCCCGGACTAGCGGGGGACACAGATACGCAGTATTTT. It yields the protein CASSPGLAGDTDTQYF. Using reference TRBV5-1 and TRBJ2-3 for the parts outside the CDR3, the full variable domain is KAGVTQTPRYLIKTRGQQVTLSCSPISGHRSVSWYQQTPGQGLQFLFEYFSETQRNKGNFPGRFSGRQFSNSRSEMNVSTLELGDSALYLCASSPGLAGDTDTQYFGPGTRLTVL.

This clone was counted a few times. The V call is TRBV5-4, the J call TRBJ2-5, with a tentative D call TRBD2 (5 bases). Deletions cut 9 bases from V and 5 bases from J, with 17 bases between. From germline, CDR1 is SGHNT and CDR2 YYREEE (reference sequence). This CDR3 is built from 13 residues. DNA for the CDR3: TGTGCCACTAGTGTGTTTCCGGGGGAGACCCAGTACTTC. As protein: CATSVFPGETQYF.

The gene calls are TRBV7-9 and TRBJ2-3; D is ambiguous. V was pared by 2 bases and J by 7 bases, with 13 bases between. Germline V gives CDR1 SEHNR, CDR2 FQNEAQ (reference sequence). The CDR3 is 14 residues long. DNA of the CDR3: TGTGCCAGCAGCTTATGGAGACTGGGCAATACGCAGTATTTT. This encodes CASSLWRLGNTQYF.

Turning to this clone: This same CDR3 is encoded by further DNA sequences in the sample. The V gene is TRBV20-1, the J gene TRBJ1-2; D gene unclear. CDR1 is DFQATT, CDR2 SNEGSKA, per germline (reference sequence). V was pared by 3 bases and J by 8 bases, with 7 bases between. This CDR3 region has 10 residues. The CDR3 spells CSARGEGYTF. The CDR3 nucleotides read TGCAGTGCTAGGGGTGAGGGCTACACCTTC.

The rearrangement uses TRBV6-1 and TRBJ2-7; TRBD1 matches 9 bases. With 2 bases clipped from V and 2 bases from J, the junction kept 4 bases outside the gene matches. This CDR3 region has 15 residues. Germline V gene sequence: CDR1 MNHNS, CDR2 SASEGT. CDR3 residues: CASSEQGQGTYEQYF. CDR3 DNA sequence: TGTGCCAGCAGTGAACAGGGACAGGGTACCTACGAGCAGTACTTC.

This rearrangement joins TRBV18 to TRBJ2-5; no clear D gene. Trimming took off 3 bases at V and 1 base at J, with 6 bases between the two ends. Per germline, CDR1 KGHSH and CDR2 LQKENI. The CDR3 is 13 amino acids. In DNA, the CDR3 is TGTGCCAGCTCACCGGATCCCCAAGAGACCCAGTACTTC. Translating gives CASSPDPQETQYF.

The rearrangement uses TRBV6-1 and TRBJ1-1, with no clear D. The CDR3 extends over 14 amino acids. Trimming stripped 5 bases from V and 4 bases from J, with 14 bases between. CDR1 and CDR2 from the germline V gene are MNHNS and SASEGT. CDR3 in DNA: TGTGCCAGCAGTTCCGGACGGGTGGTCACTGAAGCTTTCTTT. Amino acids: CASSSGRVVTEAFF.

The chain recombines TRBV4-2 with TRBJ1-5; tentative D call: TRBD1 (6 bases). With 4 bases removed from V and 8 bases from J, the gap between germline ends came to 21 bases. The CDR3 sequence is 16 residues long. Per the germline V gene, CDR1 is LGHNA and CDR2 is YNFKEQ. DNA for the CDR3: TGTGCCAGCAGCCGAGGATTCCACAGGGAAGAGAAGCCCCAGCATTTT. Amino acid sequence: CASSRGFHREEKPQHF.

The chain carries TRBV29-1 and TRBJ2-7; 9 bases fit TRBD2. Germline CDR1 and CDR2: SQVTM and ANQGSEA. The length of the CDR3 is 16 residues. J gave up 2 bases and V 6 bases, and 14 bases lay outside the gene matches. This CDR3 reads CSVNLVGRGGTYEQYF. The CDR3 DNA sequence: TGCAGCGTCAACTTAGTAGGGCGGGGGGGAACCTACGAGCAGTACTTC.

In its sample, this clone was seen a few times. CDR3 protein: CASSQETSGRRILSSYNEQFF. The CDR3 nucleotides are TGTGCCAGCAGCCAAGAGACTAGCGGGAGGCGAATACTATCCTCCTACAATGAGCAGTTCTTC. V is TRBV14 and J is TRBJ2-1; 13 bases line up with TRBD2. The germline gives CDR1 SGHDN, CDR2 FVKESK. The CDR3 extends over 21 amino acids. Germline trimming cut 0 bases from V and 0 bases from J; bases unmatched to any gene: 11.

V gene TRBV18 combines with J gene TRBJ2-5, with TRBD2 as a possible D gene (6 bases). The V and J ends lost 1 base and 5 bases respectively, with 17 bases between them. The CDR3 is made up of 16 amino acids. Germline assignment: CDR1 KGHSH and CDR2 LQKENI. The CDR3 loop is CASSPQGVAGGETQYF. CDR3 sequence (DNA): TGTGCCAGCTCACCACAAGGAGTTGCAGGAGGGGAGACCCAGTACTTC. Full variable domain (rest looked up from reference TRBV18 and TRBJ2-5): NAGVMQNPRHLVRRRGQEARLRCSPMKGHSHVYWYRQLPEEGLKFMVYLQKENIIDESGMPKERFSAEFPKEGPSILRIQQVVRGDSAAYFCASSPQGVAGGETQYFGPGTRLLVL.

On this clone: This specimen includes other DNA sequences encoding the same CDR3. The gene calls are TRBV7-9 and TRBJ2-5; the D is unclear. The V end was cut by 1 base, the J end by 5 bases, with 5 bases between. Germline V lookup: CDR1 SEHNR, CDR2 FQNEAQ (reference sequence). The CDR3 sequence is 12 residues long. The CDR3 here is CASSLESETQYF. For the CDR3, the DNA is TGTGCCAGCAGCTTAGAATCCGAGACCCAGTACTTC.

The rearrangement links TRBV6-1 to TRBJ1-5; 9 positions agree with TRBD1. Trimming took 8 bases from V and 5 from J; bases not matched to a gene: 7. This CDR3 comprises 14 residues. Germline V CDR1 and CDR2: MNHNS, SASEGT. The CDR3: CASGIQGADQPQHF. CDR3 DNA sequence: TGTGCCAGCGGAATACAGGGGGCTGATCAGCCCCAGCATTTT.

The chain combines TRBV15 with TRBJ2-7, with 9 bases that match TRBD2. V shed 0 bases, J shed 2 bases, and the junction held 11 bases outside the gene matches. Germline loops: CDR1 LNHNV, CDR2 YYDKDF (reference sequence). The CDR3 has 18 residues. The CDR3 reads CATSRDEASGDTAYEQYF. As DNA, the CDR3 is TGTGCCACCAGCAGAGATGAGGCTAGCGGGGACACCGCCTACGAGCAGTACTTC.

V is TRBV6-1 and J is TRBJ2-3; D remains ambiguous. Germline V gene data show CDR1 as MNHNS and CDR2 as SASEGT. The V end lost 4 bases, the J end lost 6 bases, and 11 bases lay between the germline ends. The CDR3 is made up of 13 amino acids. CDR3 bases: TGTGCCAGCAGTGGTAGGGAACAGGATACGCAGTATTTT. Protein product: CASSGREQDTQYF.

A single count supports this clone. The genes are TRBV2 and TRBJ2-3; unclear D gene. CDR3 length equals 12 residues. CDR1 SNHLY and CDR2 FYNNEI come from the germline V gene. Trimming shortened V by 3 bases and J by 8 bases, and 9 bases separated the two germline ends. The CDR3 region has the DNA TGTGCCAGCAGTGACGGCACTGGTACGCAGTATTTT. Its protein is CASSDGTGTQYF. Variable domain in full (rest from reference TRBV2 and TRBJ2-3): EPEVTQTPSHQVTQMGQEVILRCVPISNHLYFYWYRQILGQKVEFLVSFYNNEISEKSEIFDDQFSVERPDGSNFTLKIRSTKLEDSAMYFCASSDGTGTQYFGPGTRLTVL.